The present T cell receptor (beta chain) was sequenced within a study of CD8 T cells in Susac syndrome. Reverse transcription of roughly 0.45 to 1 ug RNA was performed with random hexamers. TCRdb reprocessed the immunoSEQ multiplex PCR reads via MiXCR and lists one record per CDR3 protein. The data hold fewer than 150,000 distinct CDR3 sequences, with around 90% observed a single time. This CDR3 is 20 amino acids long. Germline V gene data show CDR1 as SGHVS and CDR2 as FQNEAQ. V lost 3 bases, J lost 2 bases, and 21 bases stayed unmatched. Stable or active relapsing-remitting multiple sclerosis, untreated and meeting revised McDonald criteria, defined the controls.

Input material: CD8+ T cells from PBMCs. The chain links TRBV7-8 to TRBJ2-7; TRBD2 agrees at 8 bases. The clonotype originates from a human donor with multiple sclerosis. The CDR3 bases are TGTGCCAGCAGCTTGGTTGTCCCGGGACTAGAGGTTGATGGGCCCTACGAGCAGTACTTC. It codes for CASSLVVPGLEVDGPYEQYF.